Each of the 2 T cell receptor beta chains below was sequenced from the same sample in a study of cytomegalovirus exposure and HLA in healthy donors. PCR employed 60 Vbeta and 13 Jbeta primers. Profiled with immunoSEQ multiplex PCR; TCRdb holds only in-frame clones, not every one. Of roughly 120,000 clones in the sample, 65% to 75% are singletons; the top ten hold 4.2%. Sample: PBMCs. The receptors shown here come from a middle-aged woman in good health and CMV-seropositive.

The CDR3 DNA sequence: TGTGCCTGGTCCAGGGGGCCTGGAAACACCATATATTTT. This sequence encodes CAWSRGPGNTIYF. The chain combines TRBV30 with TRBJ1-3; TRBD1 agrees at 8 bases. The V gene end was trimmed by 5 bases and the J gene end by 2 bases; junction bases not matched to a gene: 2. The CDR3 is 13 residues long. CDR1 and CDR2 from the germline V gene are GTSNPN and SVGIG (reference sequence).

This rearrangement joins TRBV9 to TRBJ2-5; 7 nucleotides align to TRBD2. Germline loops: CDR1 SGDLS, CDR2 YYNGEE. J gave up 2 bases and V 0 bases, and 4 bases lay outside the gene matches. The CDR3 has 15 amino acids. In nucleotides, the CDR3 is TGTGCCAGCAGCGTAGCGAGCGGGAAACAAGAGACCCAGTACTTC. It encodes CASSVASGKQETQYF.